Following are 19 T cell receptor beta chains from one sample sequenced in a study of cytomegalovirus exposure and HLA in healthy donors. Use of 60 Vbeta and 13 Jbeta primers characterized the PCR. The assay was immunoSEQ multiplex PCR, and TCRdb's table has in-frame clones only and misses some. The sample yields about 150,000 clones, approximately 80% seen once. Sequencing was done on a sample of PBMCs. These receptors came from a male donor in good health and CMV-seronegative.

This clone has a handful of counts. V gene TRBV5-3 combines with J gene TRBJ1-2; 10 bases align to TRBD1. TRBV5-3 is an ORF; its function is uncertain. Trimming at V came to 4 bases and at J to 1 base, leaving 10 bases not matched to a gene. The CDR3 contains 17 residues. CDR3 region: CARSQRQGARINYGYTF. In nucleotides, the CDR3 is TGTGCCAGAAGCCAAAGACAGGGGGCCAGGATTAACTATGGCTACACCTTC.

The chain is built from TRBV2 and TRBJ1-5; D gene uncertain. Germline V gives CDR1 SNHLY, CDR2 FYNNEI. V gave up 6 bases and J gave up 4 bases, with 13 bases separating them. The CDR3 totals 14 residues. Here the CDR3 DNA reads TGTGCCAGCAGGCCCGGGTCCCGAAATCAGCCCCAGCATTTT. Amino acid sequence: CASRPGSRNQPQHF.

The V call is TRBV7-9, the J call TRBJ2-7; TRBD1 agrees at 7 bases. CDR3 length equals 14 residues. The V gene end was trimmed by 3 bases and the J gene end by 3 bases; junction bases not matched to a gene: 5. Germline CDR1 SEHNR, CDR2 FQNEAQ (reference sequence). CDR3 coding DNA: TGTGCCAGCAGCTTGAACAGGGGAATCTACGAGCAGTACTTC. Amino acid sequence: CASSLNRGIYEQYF. Together with reference TRBV7-9 and TRBJ2-7, the CDR3 gives the full variable domain: DTGVSQNPRHKITKRGQNVTFRCDPISEHNRLYWYRQTLGQGPEFLTYFQNEAQLEKSRLLSDRFSAERPKGSFSTLEIQRTEQGDSAMYLCASSLNRGIYEQYFGPGTRLTVT.

This clone was seen just once. The chain uses TRBV7-7 and TRBJ2-5; 10 nucleotides align to TRBD2. V shed 5 bases, J shed 5 bases, and the junction held 11 bases outside the gene matches. Germline-derived CDR1 and CDR2 are SSHAT and FNYEAQ (reference sequence). This CDR3 contains 16 residues. The DNA of the CDR3 is TGTGCCAGCAGCCTCCGAGGACTAGCGGATGGGGAGACCCAGTACTTC. As protein: CASSLRGLADGETQYF.

This clone was seen only a few times. This rearrangement joins TRBV10-3 to TRBJ2-5; TRBD2 matches 11 bases. There are 15 residues in the CDR3. V lost 6 bases and J lost 2; bases outside the gene matches: 5. Germline CDR1 reads ENHRY; CDR2 reads SYGVKD. The CDR3 DNA reads TGTGCCATCAGGGCTAGCGGGGGGCTTCAAGAGACCCAGTACTTC. Its protein is CAIRASGGLQETQYF.

This chain uses TRBV2 with TRBJ1-2; a weak D match, TRBD1 (5 bases). The germline V gene encodes CDR1 SNHLY and CDR2 FYNNEI. This CDR3 is 17 amino acids long. V was cut by 3 bases and J by 5 bases, with 22 bases left in between. In nucleotides, the CDR3 is TGTGCCAGCAGTGACCCAGACTCGAAGGGGTCCGATTATGGCTACACCTTC. It codes for CASSDPDSKGSDYGYTF. The complete variable domain, with remaining parts taken from reference TRBV2 and TRBJ1-2, reads EPEVTQTPSHQVTQMGQEVILRCVPISNHLYFYWYRQILGQKVEFLVSFYNNEISEKSEIFDDQFSVERPDGSNFTLKIRSTKLEDSAMYFCASSDPDSKGSDYGYTFGSGTRLTVV.

The V gene is TRBV4-1, the J gene TRBJ2-4, with 8 bases that match TRBD1. The V gene's germline CDR1 is MGHRA and CDR2 YSYEKL. This CDR3 is built from 15 residues. The ends lost 1 base at V and 2 bases at J; junction bases unmatched: 1. CDR3 region: CASSQGQGTKNIQYF. The CDR3, as DNA: TGCGCCAGCAGCCAAGGACAGGGGACCAAAAACATTCAGTACTTC.

The genes are TRBV23-1 and TRBJ2-1, with D perhaps TRBD2 (5 bases). TRBV23-1 is treated as an ORF (open reading frame) with a function not yet certain. Trimming removed 2 bases at V and 9 bases at J, with 11 bases between. The CDR3 has 13 residues. The CDR3 DNA follows: TGCGCCAGCAGTCAAAGCACGGAGGTTGAGCAGTTCTTC. It encodes CASSQSTEVEQFF.

V and J are TRBV5-8 and TRBJ2-3, with TRBD2 identical over 11 bases. V shed 7 bases, J shed 2 bases, and the junction held 15 bases outside the gene matches. The CDR3 has 18 residues. Germline V gives CDR1 SGHTS, CDR2 YDEGEE. The CDR3 bases are TGTGCCAGCCCTCTCCCCCCGGGACTAGCGGAGTCCACAGATACGCAGTATTTT. Amino acid sequence: CASPLPPGLAESTDTQYF.

The J gene is TRBJ2-7, the V gene TRBV6-5; perhaps TRBD2 as D (6 bases). The CDR3 contains 13 residues. Germline assignment: CDR1 MNHEY and CDR2 SVGAGI. V was trimmed by 6 bases and J by 5 bases, leaving 14 bases between them. CDR3 sequence: CASSPGGENEQYF. For the CDR3, the DNA is TGTGCCAGCAGCCCAGGAGGGGAGAACGAGCAGTACTTC.

The rearrangement uses TRBV7-2 and TRBJ1-1; D ambiguous. The CDR3 runs to 12 residues. CDR1 SGHTA and CDR2 FQGNSA come from the germline V gene. Trimming stripped 4 bases from V and 7 bases from J, with 10 bases between. CDR3 loop: CASSSMFGEAFF. The CDR3 DNA reads TGTGCCAGCAGCTCTATGTTCGGTGAAGCTTTCTTT.

The rearrangement uses TRBV6-1 and TRBJ1-5; D is unresolved. Germline-derived CDR1 and CDR2 are MNHNS and SASEGT. The V gene lost 6 bases and the J gene lost 0 bases, with 12 bases spanning the gap. The CDR3 contains 15 residues. This CDR3 reads CASSPLHSSNQPQHF. CDR3 coding DNA: TGTGCCAGCAGCCCCCTTCATAGTAGCAATCAGCCCCAGCATTTT.

J is TRBJ1-6 and V is TRBV7-9; no clear D. The V gene's germline CDR1 is SEHNR and CDR2 FQNEAQ (reference sequence). V lost 2 bases and J lost 7, with 15 bases in between. This CDR3 contains 16 residues. CDR3: CASSLRGSVGNSPLHF. For the CDR3, the DNA is TGTGCCAGCAGCTTAAGAGGGTCAGTTGGGAATTCACCCCTCCACTTT. Drawing the rest from reference TRBV7-9 and TRBJ1-6, the complete variable domain is DTGVSQNPRHKITKRGQNVTFRCDPISEHNRLYWYRQTLGQGPEFLTYFQNEAQLEKSRLLSDRFSAERPKGSFSTLEIQRTEQGDSAMYLCASSLRGSVGNSPLHFGNGTRLTVT.

The chain couples TRBV7-9 to TRBJ2-2; 7 nucleotides line up with TRBD1. V trimming: 1 base; J trimming: 2 bases; junction bases outside the gene matches: 4. The CDR3 length is 16 residues. Germline CDR1 is SEHNR and CDR2 is FQNEAQ (reference sequence). CDR3 sequence: CASSLGDSTNTGELFF. The DNA for the CDR3 is TGTGCCAGCAGCTTAGGGGACAGCACCAACACCGGGGAGCTGTTTTTT.

This clone was recorded only once. This chain connects TRBV18 to TRBJ2-5; 7 bases align to TRBD1. Germline values: CDR1 KGHSH, CDR2 LQKENI. Trimming cost V 3 bases and J 5 bases; bases outside gene matches: 9. The CDR3 runs to 15 residues. Here the CDR3 reads CASSPLDRSRETQYF. The CDR3 nucleotides are TGTGCCAGCTCACCTTTGGACAGGTCCCGGGAGACCCAGTACTTC.

This sequence joins TRBV27 and TRBJ2-3; TRBD2 agrees at 16 bases. The CDR3 sequence is 16 residues long. V gave up 5 bases and J gave up 4 bases; unmatched junction bases: 3. Germline V CDR1 and CDR2: MNHEY, SMNVEV (reference sequence). CDR3 region: CASSLGTSGRADTQYF. CDR3 DNA sequence: TGTGCCAGCAGTCTCGGGACTAGCGGGAGGGCAGATACGCAGTATTTT.

The V call is TRBV5-1, the J call TRBJ2-5, with 12 bases fitting TRBD1. The junction had 4 bases not matched to a gene; V was cut back by 2 bases and J by 5 bases. CDR1 is SGHRS, CDR2 YFSETQ, per germline. This CDR3 is 15 amino acids long. DNA for the CDR3: TGCGCCAGCAGCTTCGGGACAGGGGGCCGGGAGACCCAGTACTTC. Translation: CASSFGTGGRETQYF.

The genes are TRBV27 and TRBJ1-1, with D possibly being TRBD1 (6 bases). The CDR3 is made up of 17 amino acids. Germline-derived CDR1 and CDR2 are MNHEY and SMNVEV (reference sequence). Trimming stripped 2 bases from V and 0 bases from J, with 16 bases between. CDR3 loop: CASSLRAAGALNTEAFF. The CDR3 DNA sequence: TGTGCCAGCAGTTTAAGAGCGGCGGGGGCGTTGAACACTGAAGCTTTCTTT.

J is TRBJ2-6 and V is TRBV9; 8 bases are a match to TRBD2. V was pared by 4 bases and J by 2 bases, with 11 bases of the junction left unmatched. In germline, CDR1 is SGDLS, CDR2 YYNGEE. The length of the CDR3 is 18 residues. The CDR3 nucleotides read TGTGCCAGCAGCCCCCGATTCGGGAGGGTCGCTGGGGCCAACGTCCTGACTTTC. Translation: CASSPRFGRVAGANVLTF. Looking up the rest from reference TRBV9 and TRBJ2-6 gives the full variable domain: DSGVTQTPKHLITATGQRVTLRCSPRSGDLSVYWYQQSLDQGLQFLIQYYNGEERAKGNILERFSAQQFPDLHSELNLSSLELGDSALYFCASSPRFGRVAGANVLTFGAGSRLTVL.